These 24 T cell receptor beta chains originate from one sample sequenced in a study of memory CD4+ T cells and cytomegalovirus serostatus. Using immunoSEQ multiplex PCR, the repertoire was profiled, and TCRdb retains in-frame clones only, with some absent. The sample shows 25,000 to 35,000 clones, around 75% of them seen only once. Single viable CD3+CD4+CD8-CD45RO+ cells were sorted as the memory CD4+ T cells. Sequenced: memory CD4+ T cells from blood. These receptors came from an adult in good health and CMV-seronegative.

This clone turned up a few times. The chain combines TRBV30 with TRBJ1-3, with D perhaps matching TRBD1 (5 bases). This CDR3 has 13 amino acids. Per germline, CDR1 GTSNPN and CDR2 SVGIG (reference sequence). The V gene lost 4 bases and the J gene lost 7 bases, with 14 bases spanning the gap. The CDR3 loop is CAWNGGFGNTIYF. The CDR3 DNA reads as TGTGCCTGGAATGGGGGTTTTGGGAACACCATATATTTT.

In the case of this clone: The same CDR3 arises from other DNA sequences in this sample as well. The chain is built from TRBV7-8 and TRBJ2-5; 14 nucleotides agree with TRBD2. The germline gives CDR1 SGHVS, CDR2 FQNEAQ. The CDR3 runs to 16 residues. V shed 1 base and J 2 bases; nucleotides not matched to a gene: 0. The CDR3 protein is CASSLGLAGGQETQYF. CDR3 nucleotide sequence: TGTGCCAGCAGCTTAGGACTAGCGGGGGGGCAAGAGACCCAGTACTTC.

The chain has TRBV19 and TRBJ2-5; D possibly corresponds to TRBD2 (6 bases). This CDR3 comprises 15 residues. Germline loops: CDR1 LNHDA, CDR2 SQIVND (reference sequence). Deletions cut 7 bases from V and 5 bases from J, with 20 bases between. The CDR3 region is CASTSPGVGGETQYF. CDR3 sequence (DNA): TGTGCCAGTACGAGTCCGGGGGTCGGAGGGGAGACCCAGTACTTC.

In nucleotides, the CDR3 is TGTGCCAGCGCCTCAGGGGACGATACGCAGTATTTT. Residues: CASASGDDTQYF. The chain is built from TRBV6-1 and TRBJ2-3; D might be TRBD1 (6 bases). Germline assignment: CDR1 MNHNS and CDR2 SASEGT. Trimming removed 8 bases at V and 6 bases at J, with 12 bases between. CDR3 length equals 12 residues.

The rearrangement joins TRBV10-3 to TRBJ1-4, with TRBD1 identical over 10 bases. The CDR3 is 14 amino acids. Trimming removed 4 bases from V and 5 bases from J; junction bases left unmatched: 1. Germline values: CDR1 ENHRY, CDR2 SYGVKD. In nucleotides, the CDR3 is TGTGCCATCAGTGGGGGACAGGGGAATGAAAAACTGTTTTTT. Amino acids: CAISGGQGNEKLFF.

This rearrangement joins TRBV30 to TRBJ1-1; TRBD1 might be the D (5 bases). The length of the CDR3 is 14 residues. Germline V gene data show CDR1 as GTSNPN and CDR2 as SVGIG (reference sequence). V dropped 0 bases and J dropped 3 bases, with 11 bases sitting between them. The CDR3 sequence: CAWSVRRGYTEAFF. CDR3 coding DNA: TGTGCCTGGAGTGTACGTAGGGGATACACTGAAGCTTTCTTT. Looking up the rest from reference TRBV30 and TRBJ1-1 gives the full variable domain: SQTIHQWPATLVQPVGSPLSLECTVEGTSNPNLYWYRQAAGRGLQLLFYSVGIGQISSEVPQNLSASRPQDRQFILSSKKLLLSDSGFYLCAWSVRRGYTEAFFGQGTRLTVV.

This clone turned up a few times. The chain uses TRBV2 and TRBJ1-5, with D uncertain. V lost 3 bases to trimming and J lost 7 bases, with 10 bases between them. The CDR3 runs to 13 residues. Germline V lookup: CDR1 SNHLY, CDR2 FYNNEI. CDR3 DNA sequence: TGTGCCAGCAGTGACCGGCAGACCCAGCCCCAGCATTTT. Its protein is CASSDRQTQPQHF.

The V gene is TRBV7-9, the J gene TRBJ1-1, with D perhaps matching TRBD1 (5 bases). CDR1 and CDR2 from the germline V gene are SEHNR and FQNEAQ (reference sequence). The length of the CDR3 is 14 residues. Trimming cost V 5 bases and J 4 bases, with 14 bases left between them. The CDR3 DNA is TGTGCCAGCAGCCTCCGCGGGGGGGGCACTGAAGCTTTCTTT. This gives the protein CASSLRGGGTEAFF.

About this clone itself: In the same sample, other DNA sequences code for this CDR3. J is TRBJ2-5 and V is TRBV18; D ambiguous. Germline lookup yields CDR1 KGHSH and CDR2 LQKENI. Trimming took off 1 base at V and 3 bases at J, with 0 bases between the two ends. This CDR3 is 11 amino acids long. In DNA, the CDR3 is TGTGCCAGCTCACCACAAGAGACCCAGTACTTC. Translated, it gives CASSPQETQYF. The variable domain in full, completed from reference TRBV18 and TRBJ2-5, reads NAGVMQNPRHLVRRRGQEARLRCSPMKGHSHVYWYRQLPEEGLKFMVYLQKENIIDESGMPKERFSAEFPKEGPSILRIQQVVRGDSAAYFCASSPQETQYFGPGTRLLVL.

The V and J genes are TRBV7-9 and TRBJ1-5; D is perhaps TRBD1 (6 bases). The V gene's germline CDR1 is SEHNR and CDR2 FQNEAQ (reference sequence). V was cut by 1 base and J by 1 base, with 14 bases left in between. The CDR3 covers 17 residues. CDR3 residues: CASSLGQGFESNQPQHF. The CDR3 DNA is TGTGCCAGCAGCTTAGGGCAGGGGTTTGAGAGCAATCAGCCCCAGCATTTT.

The rearrangement joins TRBV10-2 to TRBJ2-7, with 7 bases identical to TRBD2. Germline trimming cut 6 bases from V and 1 base from J; bases unmatched to any gene: 9. The V gene's germline CDR1 is WSHSY and CDR2 SAAADI. This CDR3 contains 15 residues. This CDR3 is CASRTPEAGSYEQYF. The CDR3 DNA follows: TGCGCCAGCAGGACTCCCGAAGCGGGATCCTACGAGCAGTACTTC.

This clone has a handful of counts. The chain carries TRBV10-3 and TRBJ1-1, with TRBD1 matching 8 bases. With V trimmed by 10 bases and J by 2 bases, 12 bases remained unmatched. Germline V lookup: CDR1 ENHRY, CDR2 SYGVKD. The CDR3 is 15 residues long. The CDR3 is CATKGTGPTNTEAFF. Written as DNA, the CDR3 is TGTGCCACCAAGGGGACAGGCCCAACAAACACTGAAGCTTTCTTT.

This chain connects TRBV5-1 to TRBJ2-3, with a possible D match to TRBD1 (5 bases). V was trimmed by 5 bases and J by 5 bases, leaving 18 bases between them. Germline CDR1 reads SGHRS; CDR2 reads YFSETQ. This CDR3 spans 15 amino acids. The CDR3, as DNA: TGCGCCAGCAGGGTGCAGGGAAGGGCGGTAGATACGCAGTATTTT. The encoded protein is CASRVQGRAVDTQYF.

This chain links TRBV27 with TRBJ1-4, with D possibly being TRBD1 (6 bases). The germline V gene encodes CDR1 MNHEY and CDR2 SMNVEV (reference sequence). V was cut by 3 bases and J by 7 bases, with 12 bases left in between. This CDR3 spans 14 amino acids. The CDR3 DNA sequence: TGTGCCAGCAGTTTTCAGGGGCTGGGTGAAAAACTGTTTTTT. Encoded protein: CASSFQGLGEKLFF. The full variable domain, its missing parts supplied by reference TRBV27 and TRBJ1-4, is EAQVTQNPRYLITVTGKKLTVTCSQNMNHEYMSWYRQDPGLGLRQIYYSMNVEVTDKGDVPEGYKVSRKEKRNFPLILESPSPNQTSLYFCASSFQGLGEKLFFGSGTQLSVL.

This clone was seen only once. V gene TRBV28 combines with J gene TRBJ2-7; a weak D match, TRBD2 (6 bases). Trimming pared 1 base from V and 5 bases from J, leaving 15 bases between. Germline V lookup: CDR1 MDHEN, CDR2 SYDVKM. The CDR3 consists of 15 residues. The CDR3 sequence: CASSLLPGGTNEQYF. Here the CDR3 DNA reads TGTGCCAGCAGTTTATTGCCCGGGGGTACTAACGAGCAGTACTTC.

V gene TRBV7-3 combines with J gene TRBJ2-5; 7 bases agree with TRBD2. The germline V gene encodes CDR1 SGHTA and CDR2 FQGTGA. The CDR3 is 15 amino acids. V trimming: 1 base; J trimming: 4 bases; junction bases outside the gene matches: 6. This CDR3 is CASSLIGGFGETQYF. The CDR3 bases are TGTGCCAGCAGCTTAATCGGGGGGTTCGGAGAGACCCAGTACTTC. Full variable domain (missing parts from reference TRBV7-3 and TRBJ2-5): GAGVSQTPSNKVTEKGKYVELRCDPISGHTALYWYRQSLGQGPEFLIYFQGTGAADDSGLPNDRFFAVRPEGSVSTLKIQRTERGDSAVYLCASSLIGGFGETQYFGPGTRLLVL.

This clone was seen a handful of times. The V and J genes are TRBV30 and TRBJ1-5; TRBD1 might be the D (5 bases). V was clipped by 4 bases and J by 6 bases, with 10 bases between them. Looked up from germline, CDR1 is GTSNPN and CDR2 is SVGIG (reference sequence). The CDR3 is 12 amino acids. The CDR3 loop is CAWTSGGQPQHF. The CDR3 DNA is TGTGCCTGGACCTCCGGGGGTCAGCCCCAGCATTTT.

V and J are TRBV7-9 and TRBJ2-7; D call uncertain. Looked up from germline, CDR1 is SEHNR and CDR2 is FQNEAQ (reference sequence). V lost 1 base and J 7 bases, leaving 8 bases between the germline ends. The CDR3 extends over 12 amino acids. The CDR3 region is CASSLGREEQYF. The CDR3 DNA follows: TGTGCCAGCAGCTTAGGTAGGGAAGAGCAGTACTTC.

The chain couples TRBV11-2 to TRBJ2-5, with TRBD2 matching 12 bases. V trimming: 1 base; J trimming: 1 base; junction bases outside the gene matches: 4. Per germline, CDR1 SGHAT and CDR2 FQNNGV. The CDR3 runs to 17 residues. The CDR3 region is CASSLVLAGGSQETQYF. For the CDR3, the DNA is TGTGCCAGCAGCTTAGTACTAGCGGGGGGATCCCAAGAGACCCAGTACTTC.

The V call is TRBV29-1, the J call TRBJ1-3; TRBD1 matches 7 bases. J gave up 2 bases and V 1 base, and 2 bases lay outside the gene matches. This CDR3 comprises 14 residues. CDR1 is SQVTM and CDR2 is ANQGSEA in the germline V gene. The CDR3 DNA reads TGCAGCGTTGAAGCCCAGGGGGCTGGAAACACCATATATTTT. Its translation is CSVEAQGAGNTIYF.

This sequence joins TRBV11-3 and TRBJ1-1; weak D call: TRBD1 (5 bases). The V end was cut by 5 bases, the J end by 1 base, with 11 bases between. The CDR3 has 14 amino acids. In germline, CDR1 is SGHNT, CDR2 YENEEA. The CDR3 DNA reads TGTGCCAGCAGCCCCGGGGGGAAGAACACTGAAGCTTTCTTT. Its protein is CASSPGGKNTEAFF.

The count of this clone is one. V usage is TRBV12-5 and J usage is TRBJ2-5, with 10 bases that match TRBD2. The CDR3 length is 15 residues. Germline CDR1 is LGHNT and CDR2 is FRNRAP. V shed 0 bases and J 5 bases; nucleotides not matched to a gene: 3. DNA for the CDR3: TGTGCTAGTGGTTTGGTAGCGGGGGGGACGGAGACCCAGTACTTC. As protein: CASGLVAGGTETQYF.

This clone appeared a single time. The chain employs TRBV5-1 and TRBJ1-1, with D possibly TRBD1 on 5 matching bases. The CDR3 runs 14 residues. V lost 4 bases to trimming and J lost 4 bases, with 14 bases between them. CDR1 SGHRS and CDR2 YFSETQ come from the germline V gene. The CDR3 sequence: CASSMIGGSTEAFF. In DNA, the CDR3 is TGCGCCAGCAGCATGATCGGGGGGAGCACTGAAGCTTTCTTT.

The rearrangement joins TRBV27 to TRBJ2-7; D ambiguous. Germline V lookup: CDR1 MNHEY, CDR2 SMNVEV (reference sequence). This CDR3 comprises 14 residues. V lost 4 bases, J lost 2 bases, and 12 bases lay in between. DNA of the CDR3: TGTGCCAGCAGTTCCCGGGTCACACCCTACGAGCAGTACTTC. Protein sequence: CASSSRVTPYEQYF.